These 25 T cell receptor beta chains share one sample of origin, sequenced in a study of CD8 T cells in Susac syndrome. Random hexamers were used to reverse transcribe roughly 0.5 to 1 ug of RNA. From the immunoSEQ multiplex PCR reads, TCRdb called clonotypes with MiXCR, one entry per CDR3 protein. The profile shows approximately 53,000 distinct CDR3 sequences, 93% of them singletons. The sequenced material came from CD8+ T cells from PBMCs. These receptors were taken from a human donor with multiple sclerosis.

The chain links TRBV28 to TRBJ1-2; no clear D. The V gene lost 3 bases and the J gene lost 3 bases, with 8 bases spanning the gap. Germline CDR1 is MDHEN and CDR2 is SYDVKM. This CDR3 spans 13 amino acids. The CDR3 loop reads CASSFLVHYGYTF. The CDR3 nucleotides read TGTGCCAGCAGTTTCTTGGTCCACTATGGCTACACCTTC.

This clonotype was counted once. The CDR3 region is CASSPGLNFYGYTF. The CDR3 coding sequence is TGCGCCAGCAGCCCGGGACTCAACTTCTATGGCTACACCTTC. The chain joins TRBV5-1 to TRBJ1-2; D perhaps matches TRBD1 (5 bases). The V and J ends lost 4 bases and 4 bases respectively, with 14 bases between them. Germline V gene lookup returns CDR1 SGHRS and CDR2 YFSETQ. The CDR3 consists of 14 residues.

V usage is TRBV12-3 or TRBV12-4 and J usage is TRBJ2-1; D remains ambiguous. The CDR3 is 13 residues long. V shed 6 bases and J shed 2 bases, with 8 bases lying between them. This CDR3 reads CASSLLPYNEQFF. CDR3 nucleotide sequence: TGTGCCAGCAGCCTTTTGCCCTACAATGAGCAGTTCTTC.

The chain employs TRBV7-9 and TRBJ2-7; D remains unclear. This CDR3 has 13 amino acids. Trimming left V 4 bases short and J 3 bases short, with 10 bases between. Germline values: CDR1 SEHNR, CDR2 FQNEAQ (reference sequence). Here the CDR3 DNA reads TGTGCCAGCAGCTACCTGAGGAGCTACGAGCAGTACTTC. Translation: CASSYLRSYEQYF.

The chain uses TRBV13 and TRBJ2-7, with D perhaps assigned TRBD1 or TRBD2 (5 bases each). Germline CDR1 is PRHDT and CDR2 is FYEKMQ (reference sequence). The CDR3 contains 15 residues. V was trimmed by 6 bases and J by 5 bases, leaving 20 bases between them. The CDR3 sequence is CASSPMRGSGDEQYF. The DNA for the CDR3 is TGTGCCAGCAGTCCCATGAGGGGCTCTGGCGACGAGCAGTACTTC.

The chain links TRBV28 to TRBJ1-1; D unresolved. This CDR3 contains 11 residues. Between the trimmed V and J ends, which lost 3 bases and 7 bases, there was a span of 6 bases. Germline lookup yields CDR1 MDHEN and CDR2 SYDVKM. In nucleotides, the CDR3 is TGTGCCAGCAGTTTTGTCAGTGAAGCTTTCTTT. The encoded protein is CASSFVSEAFF.

The CDR3 loop reads CAWSAIVLNTGELFF. The CDR3 DNA reads TGTGCCTGGAGTGCCATCGTCCTTAACACCGGGGAGCTGTTTTTT. The V and J genes are TRBV30 and TRBJ2-2; D not certain. The CDR3 has 15 amino acids. The V end lost 1 base, the J end lost 2 bases, and 11 bases lay between the germline ends. Germline CDR1 GTSNPN, CDR2 SVGIG (reference sequence).

This chain joins TRBV5-1 and TRBJ2-1, with TRBD1 matching 7 bases. This CDR3 contains 14 residues. Germline V gene sequence: CDR1 SGHRS, CDR2 YFSETQ. The J segment lost 5 bases and the V segment lost 2 bases, leaving 4 bases of the junction unmatched. The CDR3 loop reads CASSFVTGNNEQFF. CDR3 DNA sequence: TGCGCCAGCAGCTTCGTGACAGGGAACAATGAGCAGTTCTTC.

The chain couples TRBV3-1 to TRBJ2-1, with 8 bases that match TRBD2. The CDR3 contains 16 residues. CDR1 is LGHDT, CDR2 YNNKEL, per germline (reference sequence). Trimming cost V 4 bases and J 6 bases; bases outside gene matches: 11. DNA of the CDR3: TGTGCCAGCAGCCCCCGAGAGCGGGGGTTATTCAATGAGCAGTTCTTC. It encodes CASSPRERGLFNEQFF.

In this sample, this clonotype turned up once. The chain recombines TRBV13 with TRBJ1-4, with TRBD1 as a possible D gene (5 bases). The V end lost 5 bases, the J end lost 0 bases, and 10 bases lay between the germline ends. The germline CDR1 and CDR2 sequences are PRHDT and FYEKMQ (reference sequence). The CDR3 has 15 residues. The CDR3 coding sequence is TGTGCCAGCAGCGTTCGGGGGGCAACTAATGAAAAACTGTTTTTT. Protein sequence: CASSVRGATNEKLFF.

The chain links TRBV24-1 to TRBJ1-2; possible D gene TRBD1, 6 bases. The CDR3 is 17 residues long. Germline V gene sequence: CDR1 KGHDR, CDR2 SFDVKD. V dropped 5 bases and J dropped 2 bases, with 20 bases sitting between them. The CDR3 DNA reads as TGTGCCACCAGTGCTTACCCCACAGGGAAGGGGAACTATGGCTACACCTTC. Translated: CATSAYPTGKGNYGYTF.

This chain connects TRBV20-1 to TRBJ2-2; D gene uncertain. The V end lost 6 bases, the J end lost 0 bases, and 8 bases lay between the germline ends. The CDR3 runs to 13 residues. In germline, CDR1 is DFQATT, CDR2 SNEGSKA (reference sequence). The CDR3 DNA reads TGCAGTGCCAGACCCCCGAACACCGGGGAGCTGTTTTTT. Amino acid sequence: CSARPPNTGELFF.

The chain joins TRBV7-9 to TRBJ2-2; D might be TRBD1 (5 bases). The CDR3 covers 13 residues. V was cut by 5 bases and J by 6 bases, with 10 bases left in between. CDR1 is SEHNR and CDR2 is FQNEAQ in the germline V gene (reference sequence). CDR3 sequence: CASSPWGSGELFF. DNA of the CDR3: TGTGCCAGCAGCCCTTGGGGCTCCGGGGAGCTGTTTTTT.

The CDR3 DNA follows: TGCAGTGCTAGGGAGTACACTGAAGCTTTCTTT. It is translated as CSAREYTEAFF. The chain employs TRBV20-1 and TRBJ1-1; no firm D call. Germline values: CDR1 DFQATT, CDR2 SNEGSKA (reference sequence). There are 11 residues in the CDR3. V was shortened by 3 bases and J by 3 bases, with 5 bases between the two germline ends.

The rearrangement uses TRBV11-2 and TRBJ2-3; tentatively, D is TRBD1 (7 bases). Germline lookup yields CDR1 SGHAT and CDR2 FQNNGV. This CDR3 comprises 15 residues. V gave up 10 bases and J gave up 0 bases, with 17 bases separating them. In DNA form, the CDR3 reads TGTGCCACATCTCCGACAGGGACTAGCACAGATACGCAGTATTTT. It is translated as CATSPTGTSTDTQYF.

V and J are TRBV4-3 and TRBJ1-2, with 10 bases lining up with TRBD1. CDR3 length: 16 residues. Germline V CDR1 and CDR2: LGHNA, YSLEER. Trimming at V came to 0 bases and at J to 3 bases, leaving 4 bases not matched to a gene. Here the CDR3 reads CASSQDLGQGYYGYTF. CDR3 DNA: TGCGCCAGCAGCCAAGATTTGGGACAGGGGTACTATGGCTACACCTTC.

The chain combines TRBV7-2 with TRBJ1-3; D is undetermined. Trimming cost V 6 bases and J 0 bases, with 12 bases left between them. CDR1 and CDR2 from the germline V gene are SGHTA and FQGNSA. The CDR3 loop spans 15 amino acids. In DNA, the CDR3 is TGTGCCAGCAGTTCGGTAGGGTACTCTGGAAACACCATATATTTT. It encodes CASSSVGYSGNTIYF.

The chain couples TRBV4-2 to TRBJ2-5; the D is unclear. Germline CDR1 and CDR2: LGHNA and YNFKEQ. Trimming took 1 base from V and 4 from J, leaving 13 bases between them. The CDR3 contains 15 residues. In nucleotides, the CDR3 is TGTGCCAGCAGCCAAGGGCAACGCGACGTAGAGACCCAGTACTTC. The encoded protein is CASSQGQRDVETQYF.

The rearrangement uses TRBV12-3 or TRBV12-4 and TRBJ2-3; no clear D. Deletions cut 3 bases from V and 4 bases from J, with 5 bases between. This CDR3 is 12 amino acids long. The CDR3 protein is CASSLEADTQYF. The DNA for the CDR3 is TGTGCCAGCAGTTTGGAAGCAGATACGCAGTATTTT.

This chain uses TRBV24-1 with TRBJ2-2; TRBD2 aligns across 7 bases. This CDR3 contains 19 residues. From germline, CDR1 is KGHDR and CDR2 SFDVKD. V was clipped by 4 bases and J by 2 bases; unmatched bases: 15. This CDR3 is CATSDSREAGPLNTGELFF. CDR3 DNA: TGTGCCACCAGTGACTCCCGGGAGGCGGGGCCGCTTAACACCGGGGAGCTGTTTTTT.

The V call is TRBV27, the J call TRBJ2-7, with D hard to call. The CDR3 contains 13 residues. From germline, CDR1 is MNHEY and CDR2 SMNVEV (reference sequence). Trimming left V 0 bases short and J 5 bases short, with 8 bases between. The CDR3 DNA sequence: TGTGCCAGCAGTTTATCGGTCAGAAACGAGCAGTACTTC. It is translated as CASSLSVRNEQYF.

The chain links TRBV28 to TRBJ1-6; 7 nucleotides match TRBD1. Trimming took 0 bases from V and 12 from J; bases not matched to a gene: 5. The CDR3 is 14 residues long. CDR1 is MDHEN and CDR2 is SYDVKM in the germline V gene. The DNA for the CDR3 is TGTGCCAGCAGTTTATGGGCAGGGGGGCGACCCCTCCACTTT. Translated, it gives CASSLWAGGRPLHF. Full variable domain (outside the CDR3, taken from reference TRBV28 and TRBJ1-6): DVKVTQSSRYLVKRTGEKVFLECVQDMDHENMFWYRQDPGLGLRLIYFSYDVKMKEKGDIPEGYSVSREKKERFSLILESASTNQTSMYLCASSLWAGGRPLHFGNGTRLTVT.

J is TRBJ2-3 and V is TRBV4-3; 8 bases map to TRBD1. Germline CDR1 and CDR2: LGHNA and YSLEER. V was clipped by 3 bases and J by 5 bases; unmatched bases: 13. The CDR3 runs to 17 residues. The DNA for the CDR3 is TGCGCCAGCAGCCACGACCGACAGGGGAGGTACGGAGATACGCAGTATTTT. Residues: CASSHDRQGRYGDTQYF.

The chain links TRBV28 to TRBJ2-5, with unresolved D. Germline V gene lookup returns CDR1 MDHEN and CDR2 SYDVKM. V dropped 6 bases and J dropped 2 bases, with 13 bases sitting between them. The length of the CDR3 is 14 residues. The CDR3 coding sequence is TGTGCCAGCAGCCTCCCGCCCCAACAAGAGACCCAGTACTTC. It is translated as CASSLPPQQETQYF.

CDR3 sequence: CASSPGHLSGYTF. The CDR3 region has the DNA TGTGCCAGCAGTCCGGGACACTTATCTGGCTACACCTTC. J is TRBJ1-2 and V is TRBV2; D might be TRBD1 (6 bases). The germline V gene has CDR1 SNHLY and CDR2 FYNNEI. The V gene lost 5 bases and the J gene lost 7 bases, with 14 bases spanning the gap. The CDR3 runs to 13 residues.